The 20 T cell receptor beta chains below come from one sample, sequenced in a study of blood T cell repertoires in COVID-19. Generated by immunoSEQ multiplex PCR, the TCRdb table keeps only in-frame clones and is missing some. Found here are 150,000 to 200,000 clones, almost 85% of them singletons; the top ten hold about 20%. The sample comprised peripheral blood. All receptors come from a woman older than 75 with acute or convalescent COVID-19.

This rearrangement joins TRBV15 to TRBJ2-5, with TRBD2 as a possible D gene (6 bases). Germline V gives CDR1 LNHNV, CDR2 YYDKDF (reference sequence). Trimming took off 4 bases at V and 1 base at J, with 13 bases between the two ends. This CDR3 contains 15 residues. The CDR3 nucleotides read TGTGCCACCAGCACCCGGATGGGGGGCCAAGAGACCCAGTACTTC. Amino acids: CATSTRMGGQETQYF.

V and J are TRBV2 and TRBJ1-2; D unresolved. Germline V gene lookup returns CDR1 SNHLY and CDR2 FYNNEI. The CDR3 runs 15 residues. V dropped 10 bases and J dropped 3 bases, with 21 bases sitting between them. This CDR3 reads CATAAGSAGYYGYTF. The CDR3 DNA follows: TGTGCCACCGCCGCGGGGAGCGCAGGATACTATGGCTACACCTTC.

The CDR3 sequence: CASSPMDRGNTEAFF. CDR3 bases: TGTGCCAGTAGTCCGATGGACAGGGGGAACACTGAAGCTTTCTTT. The rearrangement links TRBV19 to TRBJ1-1; the match to TRBD1 covers 9 bases. The CDR3 sequence is 15 residues long. Germline CDR1 and CDR2: LNHDA and SQIVND (reference sequence). Losses at the gene ends were 5 bases for V and 1 base for J; bases not matched to a gene: 5.

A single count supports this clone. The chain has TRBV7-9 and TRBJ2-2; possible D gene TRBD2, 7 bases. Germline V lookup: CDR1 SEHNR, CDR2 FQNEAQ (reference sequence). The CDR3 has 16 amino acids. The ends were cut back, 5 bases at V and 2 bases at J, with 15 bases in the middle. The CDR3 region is CASSPPGGRNTGELFF. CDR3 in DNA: TGTGCCAGCAGCCCCCCGGGGGGCCGTAACACCGGGGAGCTGTTTTTT.

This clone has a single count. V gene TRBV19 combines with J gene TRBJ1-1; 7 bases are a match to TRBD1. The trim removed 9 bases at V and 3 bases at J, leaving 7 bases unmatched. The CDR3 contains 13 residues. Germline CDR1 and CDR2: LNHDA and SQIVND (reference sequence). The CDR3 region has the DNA TGTGCCAGCGGAGGGGGCAAGGACACTGAAGCTTTCTTT. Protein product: CASGGGKDTEAFF.

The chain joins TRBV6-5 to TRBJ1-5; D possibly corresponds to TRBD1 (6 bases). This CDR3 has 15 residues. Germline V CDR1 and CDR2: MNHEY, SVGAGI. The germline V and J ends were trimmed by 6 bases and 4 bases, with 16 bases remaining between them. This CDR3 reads CASRNRAALNQPQHF. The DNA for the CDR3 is TGTGCCAGCAGAAACAGGGCAGCACTGAATCAGCCCCAGCATTTT.

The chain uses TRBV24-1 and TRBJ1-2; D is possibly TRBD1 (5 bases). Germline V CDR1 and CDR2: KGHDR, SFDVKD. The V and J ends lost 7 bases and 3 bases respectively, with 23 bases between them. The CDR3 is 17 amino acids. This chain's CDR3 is CATRHRPSGGIDYGYTF. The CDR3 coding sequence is TGTGCCACCAGACATCGGCCCAGCGGGGGTATCGACTATGGCTACACCTTC.

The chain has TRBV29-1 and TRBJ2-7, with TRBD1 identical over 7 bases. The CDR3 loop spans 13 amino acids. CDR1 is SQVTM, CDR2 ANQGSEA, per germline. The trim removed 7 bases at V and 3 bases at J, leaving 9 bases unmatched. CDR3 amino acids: CSAQGQQFYEQYF. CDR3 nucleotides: TGCAGCGCCCAGGGACAGCAGTTCTACGAGCAGTACTTC.

The DNA of the CDR3 is TGTGCCAGTACGCAGGCATACTCCTATAATTCACCCCTCCACTTT. Its protein product is CASTQAYSYNSPLHF. V and J are TRBV19 and TRBJ1-6; unclear D gene. Trimming left V 7 bases short and J 0 bases short, with 10 bases between. The CDR3 spans 15 residues. Germline CDR1 and CDR2: LNHDA and SQIVND (reference sequence).

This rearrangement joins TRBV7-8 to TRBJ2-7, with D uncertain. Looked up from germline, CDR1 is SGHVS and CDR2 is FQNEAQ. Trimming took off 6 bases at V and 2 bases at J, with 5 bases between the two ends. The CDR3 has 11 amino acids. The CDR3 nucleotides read TGTGCCAGCAGATCTGCCTACGAGCAGTACTTC. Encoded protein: CASRSAYEQYF.

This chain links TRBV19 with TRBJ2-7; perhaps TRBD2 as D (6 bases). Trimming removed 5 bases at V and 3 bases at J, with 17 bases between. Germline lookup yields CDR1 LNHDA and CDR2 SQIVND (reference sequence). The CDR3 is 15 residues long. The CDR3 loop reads CASSPGGNGYYEQYF. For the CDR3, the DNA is TGTGCCAGTAGTCCCGGAGGGAACGGATACTACGAGCAGTACTTC.

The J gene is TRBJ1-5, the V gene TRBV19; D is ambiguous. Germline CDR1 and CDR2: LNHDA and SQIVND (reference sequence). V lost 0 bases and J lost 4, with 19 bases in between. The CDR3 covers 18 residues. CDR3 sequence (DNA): TGTGCCAGTAGTATAGAGGGAGACCTCTCCGTCCTTAATCAGCCCCAGCATTTT. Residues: CASSIEGDLSVLNQPQHF.

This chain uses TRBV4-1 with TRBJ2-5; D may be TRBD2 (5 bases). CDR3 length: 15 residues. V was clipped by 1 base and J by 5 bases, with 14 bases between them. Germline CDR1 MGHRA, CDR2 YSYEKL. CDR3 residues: CASSQGGAGWETQYF. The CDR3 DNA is TGCGCCAGCAGCCAAGGGGGAGCTGGGTGGGAGACCCAGTACTTC.

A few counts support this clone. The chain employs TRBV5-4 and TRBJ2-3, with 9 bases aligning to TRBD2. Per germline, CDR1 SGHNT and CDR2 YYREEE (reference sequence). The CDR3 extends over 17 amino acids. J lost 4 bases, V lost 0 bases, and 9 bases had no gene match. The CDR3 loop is CASSLGISGSGPDTQYF. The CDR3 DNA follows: TGTGCCAGCAGCTTGGGGATTAGCGGGAGTGGGCCAGATACGCAGTATTTT.

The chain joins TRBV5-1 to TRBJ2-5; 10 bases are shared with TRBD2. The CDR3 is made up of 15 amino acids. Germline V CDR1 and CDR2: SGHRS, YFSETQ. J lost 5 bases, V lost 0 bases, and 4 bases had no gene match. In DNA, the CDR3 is TGCGCCAGCAGCTTGGGACTAGCGGGTTTGGAGACCCAGTACTTC. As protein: CASSLGLAGLETQYF.

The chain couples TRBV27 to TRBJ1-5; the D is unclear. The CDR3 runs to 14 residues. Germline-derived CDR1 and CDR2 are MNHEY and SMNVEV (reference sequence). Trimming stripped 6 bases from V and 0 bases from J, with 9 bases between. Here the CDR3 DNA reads TGTGCCAGCAGCCTGGACTATAGCAATCAGCCCCAGCATTTT. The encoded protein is CASSLDYSNQPQHF.

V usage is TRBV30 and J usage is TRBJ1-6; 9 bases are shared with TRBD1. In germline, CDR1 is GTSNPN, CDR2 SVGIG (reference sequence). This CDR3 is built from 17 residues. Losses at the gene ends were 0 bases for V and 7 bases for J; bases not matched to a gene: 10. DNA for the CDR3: TGTGCCTGGAGTGTGCGCCGGGACAGGGCATGGAATTCACCCCTCCACTTT. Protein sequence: CAWSVRRDRAWNSPLHF.

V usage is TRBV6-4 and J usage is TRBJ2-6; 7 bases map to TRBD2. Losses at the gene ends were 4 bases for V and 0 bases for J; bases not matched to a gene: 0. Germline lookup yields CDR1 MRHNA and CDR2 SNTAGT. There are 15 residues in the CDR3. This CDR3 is CASSGGSSGANVLTF. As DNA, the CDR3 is TGTGCCAGCAGTGGCGGGAGCTCTGGGGCCAACGTCCTGACTTTC.

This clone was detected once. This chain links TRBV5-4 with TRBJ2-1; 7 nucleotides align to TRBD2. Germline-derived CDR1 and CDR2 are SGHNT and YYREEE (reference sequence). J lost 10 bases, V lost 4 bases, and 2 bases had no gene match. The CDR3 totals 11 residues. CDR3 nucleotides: TGTGCCAGCAGCGGGGGGGAGGAGCAGTTCTTC. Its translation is CASSGGEEQFF.

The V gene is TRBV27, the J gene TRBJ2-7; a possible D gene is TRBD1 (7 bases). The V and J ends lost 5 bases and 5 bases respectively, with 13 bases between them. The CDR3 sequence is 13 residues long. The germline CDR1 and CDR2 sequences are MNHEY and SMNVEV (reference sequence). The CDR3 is CASSPQGGDEQYF. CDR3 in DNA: TGTGCCAGCAGTCCCCAGGGGGGAGACGAGCAGTACTTC.